A selection of T cell receptor beta chains follows, all from one sample in a study of T cells in Graves' hyperthyroidism and ophthalmopathy. A single record per CDR3 protein comes from TCRdb applying MiXCR to the multiplex PCR reads. The profile shows 600,000 to 850,000 distinct CDR3 sequences, approximately 18% of them singletons. Sequencing was performed on blood. The receptors originated from a woman between 45 and 60 years old with Graves' hyperthyroidism that later progressed to Graves' ophthalmopathy. Both conserved end residues are part of each CDR3. The D gene is left open where the match is weak. Rows give clone size only sometimes, using once, few, many, or a class for an expanded clone.

clone_size,d_call,j_call,v_call,cdr3_aa,cdr3_nt
few,NA,TRBJ1-5,TRBV9,CASSPRSGGPNQPQHF,TGTGCCAGCAGCCCCAGGTCCGGGGGACCTAATCAGCCCCAGCATTTT
few,TRBD1,TRBJ2-7,TRBV27,CASRPGDSTYEQYF,TGTGCCAGCAGACCCGGGGACAGCACCTACGAGCAGTACTTC
NA,TRBD1,TRBJ2-4,TRBV10-3,CATPLRTGPKNIQYF,TGTGCCACCCCCCTACGGACAGGGCCCAAAAACATTCAGTACTTC
many,NA,TRBJ2-7,TRBV15,CATSRDRARNTYEQYF,TGTGCCACCAGCAGAGATCGTGCCAGGAATACCTACGAGCAGTACTTC
many,NA,TRBJ2-3,TRBV5-5,CASSPSTGGSTDTQYF,TGTGCCAGCAGCCCATCGACAGGAGGAAGCACAGATACGCAGTATTTT
once,TRBD1,TRBJ2-3,TRBV5-5,CASSRSLETGAPDTQYF,TGTGCCAGCAGCCGTTCCCTCGAGACAGGGGCCCCAGATACGCAGTATTTT
few,NA,TRBJ2-3,TRBV10-1,CASSEQTGGTDTQYF,TGCGCCAGCAGTGAACAGACAGGAGGCACAGATACGCAGTATTTT
many,NA,TRBJ1-5,TRBV11-2,CASSRTGSNSNQPQHF,TGTGCCAGCAGCCGAACGGGGAGCAATAGCAATCAGCCCCAGCATTTT
NA,NA,TRBJ2-5,TRBV4-1,CASSQGYSDTQYF,TGCGCCAGCAGCCAAGGGTATTCGGATACCCAGTACTTC
NA,NA,TRBJ2-4,TRBV5-1,CASSLEPQGIQYF,TGCGCCAGCAGCCTGGAACCTCAGGGCATTCAGTACTTC
many,NA,TRBJ1-3,TRBV2,CASNRLSSGNTIYF,TGTGCCAGCAACCGACTTAGCTCTGGAAACACCATATATTTT
many,TRBD1,TRBJ1-1,TRBV2,CASRRTGSITEAFF,TGTGCCAGCAGAAGGACAGGGTCTATCACTGAAGCTTTCTTT
many,NA,TRBJ1-1,TRBV6-5,CASSYSSRGGLEAFF,TGTGCCAGCAGTTACTCAAGCAGAGGGGGTTTAGAAGCTTTCTTT
many,TRBD2,TRBJ2-3,TRBV5-4,CASSFRLAGGTDTQYF,TGTGCCAGCAGCTTTAGACTAGCGGGGGGAACAGATACGCAGTATTTT
NA,NA,TRBJ2-1,TRBV6-6,CASSYSSRATYNEQFF,TGTGCCAGCAGTTACTCGAGCAGGGCTACCTACAATGAGCAGTTCTTC
many,TRBD1,TRBJ1-2,TRBV6-1,CASSEALRQGGYGYTF,TGTGCCAGCAGTGAAGCGCTTCGACAGGGCGGCTATGGCTACACCTTC
many,TRBD1,TRBJ1-1,TRBV20-1,CSASGTANTEAFF,TGCAGTGCTAGTGGGACAGCGAACACTGAAGCTTTCTTT
many,TRBD1,TRBJ1-5,TRBV3-1,CAGRTGGEMSNQPQHF,TGTGCCGGCAGGACAGGGGGCGAAATGAGCAATCAGCCCCAGCATTTT
NA,TRBD1,TRBJ1-5,TRBV6-1,CASKGTAFSNQPQHF,TGTGCCAGCAAAGGGACAGCCTTTAGCAATCAGCCCCAGCATTTT
NA,TRBD1,TRBJ2-7,TRBV19,CASSIARQGYEQYF,TGTGCCAGTAGTATTGCGAGACAGGGGTACGAGCAGTACTTC
NA,TRBD2,TRBJ2-1,TRBV14,CASSQYGLAEKQFF,TGTGCCAGCAGCCAATACGGCCTAGCGGAAAAGCAGTTCTTC
NA,NA,TRBJ2-1,TRBV12-3/TRBV12-4,CASKSSLAQDYNEQFF,TGTGCCAGCAAGTCCTCCTTGGCCCAGGACTACAATGAGCAGTTCTTC
many,TRBD2,TRBJ2-7,TRBV6-1,CASKQTSGATYEQYF,TGTGCCAGCAAGCAGACTAGCGGGGCGACCTACGAGCAGTACTTC
NA,TRBD1,TRBJ1-4,TRBV3-1,CASSQDTGDVNEKLFF,TGTGCCAGCAGCCAAGATACAGGGGACGTCAATGAAAAACTGTTTTTT
NA,TRBD2,TRBJ2-1,TRBV6-9,CASSLNPGLEFNEQFF,TGTGCCAGCAGTTTGAACCCGGGACTAGAGTTCAATGAGCAGTTCTTC
NA,NA,TRBJ1-5,TRBV20-1,CSASTGHSNQPQHF,TGCAGTGCTAGCACAGGACATAGCAATCAGCCCCAGCATTTT
NA,NA,TRBJ2-3,TRBV10-3,CAISESRGFGTDTQYF,TGTGCCATCAGTGAGTCTAGGGGGTTTGGCACAGATACGCAGTATTTT
NA,TRBD2,TRBJ2-3,TRBV3-1,CASSQVWGLASTDTQYF,TGTGCCAGCAGCCAAGTTTGGGGACTAGCATCGACAGATACGCAGTATTTT
NA,TRBD2,TRBJ2-1,TRBV19,CASSIGPSGGVDEQFF,TGTGCCAGTAGTATTGGTCCTAGCGGGGGGGTCGATGAGCAGTTCTTC
many,NA,TRBJ1-1,TRBV5-1,CASSLVADFTEAFF,TGCGCCAGCAGCTTGGTAGCCGATTTCACTGAAGCTTTCTTT
NA,NA,TRBJ1-5,TRBV12-3/TRBV12-4,CASRRSGTNDQPQHF,TGTGCCAGCAGACGTTCAGGGACGAACGATCAGCCCCAGCATTTT
many,NA,TRBJ2-7,TRBV7-2,CASSLAVGVSYEQYF,TGTGCCAGCAGCTTAGCGGTGGGCGTCTCCTACGAGCAGTACTTC
NA,TRBD1,TRBJ1-2,TRBV20-1,CSARKGTGRNYGYTF,TGCAGTGCTAGGAAGGGGACAGGGCGTAACTATGGCTACACCTTC
few,TRBD1,TRBJ2-5,TRBV7-2,CASSLSLLTGGGETQYF,TGTGCCAGCAGCTTATCCCTCCTAACAGGGGGCGGGGAGACCCAGTACTTC
few,TRBD2,TRBJ2-2,TRBV13,CASSPPRAGAKTGELFF,TGTGCCAGCAGCCCTCCGCGAGCGGGAGCTAAGACCGGGGAGCTGTTTTTT
many,NA,TRBJ1-1,TRBV7-3,CASSLNPTNTEAFF,TGTGCCAGCAGCTTAAATCCGACGAACACTGAAGCTTTCTTT
NA,TRBD2,TRBJ2-5,TRBV10-2,CASSDHGLAGGRGETQYF,TGCGCCAGCAGTGACCATGGACTAGCGGGGGGCCGGGGAGAGACCCAGTACTTC
few,NA,TRBJ2-5,TRBV5-4,CASSYGQTGETQYF,TGTGCCAGCAGCTATGGACAAACGGGGGAGACCCAGTACTTC
NA,NA,TRBJ1-1,TRBV12-3/TRBV12-4,CANSSRGTEAFF,TGTGCCAACAGCAGCCGAGGTACTGAAGCTTTCTTT
few,TRBD1,TRBJ1-6,TRBV7-9,CASRHRDRVDSPLHF,TGTGCCAGCAGGCACCGGGACAGGGTTGATTCACCCCTCCACTTT
few,NA,TRBJ1-2,TRBV5-1,CASSLELGTNYGYTF,TGCGCCAGCAGCTTGGAGCTGGGGACTAACTATGGCTACACCTTC
NA,NA,TRBJ2-7,TRBV27,CASSAFWGSEQYF,TGTGCCAGCAGCGCTTTTTGGGGAAGCGAGCAGTACTTC
many,TRBD1,TRBJ1-1,TRBV3-1,CASSQDSDRGWNTEAFF,TGTGCCAGCAGCCAAGACTCAGACAGGGGTTGGAACACTGAAGCTTTCTTT
NA,TRBD1,TRBJ1-2,TRBV20-1,CGSGQGGIRSYTF,TGCGGGTCGGGACAGGGGGGGATCAGAAGCTACACCTTC
many,TRBD2,TRBJ2-3,TRBV5-1,CASSLDLGGGAQDTQYF,TGCGCCAGCAGCTTGGATCTTGGCGGGGGGGCCCAAGATACGCAGTATTTT
NA,NA,TRBJ2-1,TRBV3-1,CASSQDLGVAPGDEQFF,TGTGCCAGCAGCCAAGATCTAGGGGTGGCCCCAGGCGATGAGCAGTTCTTC
many,TRBD1,TRBJ1-5,TRBV12-3/TRBV12-4,CASSSNRGGNQPQHF,TGTGCCAGCAGTTCCAACAGGGGAGGTAATCAGCCCCAGCATTTT
NA,NA,TRBJ2-7,TRBV12-3/TRBV12-4,CASSLELGAEQYF,TGTGCCAGCAGTTTAGAGTTGGGGGCCGAGCAGTACTTC
few,TRBD1,TRBJ1-2,TRBV7-2,CASSLETGGYGYTF,TGTGCCAGCAGCTTAGAGACAGGGGGCTATGGCTACACCTTC
few,TRBD2,TRBJ2-5,TRBV5-4,CASSLGLAETQETQYF,TGTGCCAGCAGCCTAGGACTAGCGGAGACCCAAGAGACCCAGTACTTC
NA,TRBD2,TRBJ2-1,TRBV10-1,CASSVSGDPYNEQFF,TGCGCCAGCAGTGTAAGCGGGGACCCCTACAATGAGCAGTTCTTC